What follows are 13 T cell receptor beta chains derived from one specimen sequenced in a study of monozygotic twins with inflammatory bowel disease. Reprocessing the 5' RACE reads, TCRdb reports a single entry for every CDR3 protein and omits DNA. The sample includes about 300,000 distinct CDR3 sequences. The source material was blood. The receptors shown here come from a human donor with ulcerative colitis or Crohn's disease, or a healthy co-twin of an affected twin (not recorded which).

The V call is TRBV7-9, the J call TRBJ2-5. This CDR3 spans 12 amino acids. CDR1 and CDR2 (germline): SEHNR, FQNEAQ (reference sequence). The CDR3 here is CASGLVQETQYF. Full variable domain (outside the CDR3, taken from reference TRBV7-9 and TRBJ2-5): DTGVSQNPRHKITKRGQNVTFRCDPISEHNRLYWYRQTLGQGPEFLTYFQNEAQLEKSRLLSDRFSAERPKGSFSTLEIQRTEQGDSAMYLCASGLVQETQYFGPGTRLLVL.

The CDR3: CASSQGDSGNTIYF. The chain links TRBV3-1 to TRBJ1-3. The V gene's germline CDR1 is LGHDT and CDR2 YNNKEL (reference sequence). The length of the CDR3 is 14 residues.

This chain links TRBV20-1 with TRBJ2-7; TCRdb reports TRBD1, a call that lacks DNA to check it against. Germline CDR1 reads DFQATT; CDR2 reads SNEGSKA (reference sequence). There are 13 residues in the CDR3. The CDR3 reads CSARYPPVYEQYF.

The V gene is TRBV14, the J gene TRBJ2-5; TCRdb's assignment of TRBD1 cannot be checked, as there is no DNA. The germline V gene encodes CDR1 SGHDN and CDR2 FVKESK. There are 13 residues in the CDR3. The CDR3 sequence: CASSHGHLGTQYF.

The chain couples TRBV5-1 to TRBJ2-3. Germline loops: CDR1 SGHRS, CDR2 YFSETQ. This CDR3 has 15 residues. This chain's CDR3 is CASSLLPSGTDTQYF. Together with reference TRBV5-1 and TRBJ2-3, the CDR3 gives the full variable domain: KAGVTQTPRYLIKTRGQQVTLSCSPISGHRSVSWYQQTPGQGLQFLFEYFSETQRNKGNFPGRFSGRQFSNSRSEMNVSTLELGDSALYLCASSLLPSGTDTQYFGPGTRLTVL.

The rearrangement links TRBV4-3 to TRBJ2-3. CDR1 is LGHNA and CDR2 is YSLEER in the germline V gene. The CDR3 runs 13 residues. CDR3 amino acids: CASSQDAPDTQYF.

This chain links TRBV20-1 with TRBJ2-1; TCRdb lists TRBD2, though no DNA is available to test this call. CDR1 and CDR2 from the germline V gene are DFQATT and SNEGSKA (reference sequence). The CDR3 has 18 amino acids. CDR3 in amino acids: CSARDVRLAGGIDNEQFF.

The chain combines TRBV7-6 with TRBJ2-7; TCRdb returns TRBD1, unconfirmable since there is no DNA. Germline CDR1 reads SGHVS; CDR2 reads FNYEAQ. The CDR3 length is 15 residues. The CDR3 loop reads CASSLGQGGNYEQYF.

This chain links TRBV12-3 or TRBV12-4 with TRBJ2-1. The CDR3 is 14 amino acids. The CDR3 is CASSFSYPSREQFF.

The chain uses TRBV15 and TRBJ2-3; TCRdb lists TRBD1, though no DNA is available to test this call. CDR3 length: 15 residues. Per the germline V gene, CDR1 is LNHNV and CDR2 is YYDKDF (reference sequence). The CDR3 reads CATSRGGGAADTQYF.

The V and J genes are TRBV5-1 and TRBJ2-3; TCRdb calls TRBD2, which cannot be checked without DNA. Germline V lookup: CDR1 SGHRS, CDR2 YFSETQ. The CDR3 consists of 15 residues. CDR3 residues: CASSLALASSDTQYF.

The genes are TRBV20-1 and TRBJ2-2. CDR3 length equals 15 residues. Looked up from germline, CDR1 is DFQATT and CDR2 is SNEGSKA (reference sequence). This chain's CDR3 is CSAHPGVQNTGELFF.

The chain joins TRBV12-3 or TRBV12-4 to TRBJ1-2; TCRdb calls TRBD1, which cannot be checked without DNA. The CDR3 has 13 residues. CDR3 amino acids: CASSSSDRYGYTF.